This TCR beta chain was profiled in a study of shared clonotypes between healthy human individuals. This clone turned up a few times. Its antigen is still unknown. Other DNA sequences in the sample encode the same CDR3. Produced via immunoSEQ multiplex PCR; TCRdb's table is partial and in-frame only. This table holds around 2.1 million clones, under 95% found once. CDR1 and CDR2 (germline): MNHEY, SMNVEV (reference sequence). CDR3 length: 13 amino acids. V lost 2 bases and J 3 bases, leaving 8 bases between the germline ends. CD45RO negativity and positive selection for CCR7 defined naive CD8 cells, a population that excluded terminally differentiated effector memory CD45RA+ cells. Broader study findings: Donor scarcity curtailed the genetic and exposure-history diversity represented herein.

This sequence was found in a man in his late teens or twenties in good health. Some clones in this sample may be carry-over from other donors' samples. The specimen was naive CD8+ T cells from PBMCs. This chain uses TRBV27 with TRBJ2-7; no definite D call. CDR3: CASSLGLFYEQYF. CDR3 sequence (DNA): TGTGCCAGCAGTTTAGGGCTGTTCTACGAGCAGTACTTC.